These T cell receptor beta chains were read from a single sample in a study of brain T cells in children with intractable seizures. Data came from immunoSEQ multiplex PCR; TCRdb stores just in-frame clones and leaves some out. The repertoire has just under 65,000 clones, more than 95% of them found once; the top ten carry over 0.35%. The sample consisted of peripheral blood, taken at surgery. The source is a boy under three years old with focal cortical dysplasia and intractable seizures. Both conserved end residues are part of each CDR3. Fields, in order: clone size, J gene, V gene, D gene, CDR3 length, CDR3 DNA, CDR3 protein. The D gene is left open where the match is weak. Clone size is not always given. Where it is, it says once, few, many or a class for expanded clones.

clone_size: NA
j_call: TRBJ1-2
v_call: TRBV25-1
d_call: TRBD1
cdr3_length: 13
cdr3_nt: TGTGCCAGCAGAACCCGGGACAGGGGTGGCTACACCTTC
cdr3_aa: CASRTRDRGGYTF

clone_size: once
j_call: TRBJ2-2
v_call: TRBV11-3
d_call: TRBD2
cdr3_length: 18
cdr3_nt: TGTGCCAGCAGCTCCCGGGATAGCGGGGGGGGTGGCACCGGGGAGCTGTTTTTT
cdr3_aa: CASSSRDSGGGGTGELFF

clone_size: NA
j_call: TRBJ1-2
v_call: TRBV3-1/TRBV3-2
d_call: NA
cdr3_length: 13
cdr3_nt: TGTGCCAGCAGCCAAGGGGGACCTTATGGCTACACCTTC
cdr3_aa: CASSQGGPYGYTF

clone_size: NA
j_call: TRBJ2-1
v_call: TRBV19
d_call: TRBD2
cdr3_length: 16
cdr3_nt: TGTGCCAGTAGTCCTGGACTAGCGGGGCCTTACAATGAGCAGTTCTTC
cdr3_aa: CASSPGLAGPYNEQFF

clone_size: once
j_call: TRBJ1-6
v_call: TRBV5-1
d_call: NA
cdr3_length: 15
cdr3_nt: TGCGCCAGCAGCTTTAGGCCAGGGAATAATTCACCCCTCCACTTT
cdr3_aa: CASSFRPGNNSPLHF

clone_size: NA
j_call: TRBJ2-1
v_call: TRBV7-6
d_call: TRBD2
cdr3_length: 16
cdr3_nt: TGTGCCAGCAGCCCTAGATCTAGCGGGGGGTACAATGAGCAGTTCTTC
cdr3_aa: CASSPRSSGGYNEQFF

clone_size: NA
j_call: TRBJ2-7
v_call: TRBV3-1/TRBV3-2
d_call: TRBD2
cdr3_length: 16
cdr3_nt: TGTGCCAGCAGCCAAGATGATCAGCGGGAGGCCTACGAGCAGTACTTC
cdr3_aa: CASSQDDQREAYEQYF

clone_size: NA
j_call: TRBJ2-3
v_call: TRBV16
d_call: NA
cdr3_length: 13
cdr3_nt: TGTGCCAGCAGTCACGACGGACACACTACGCAGTATTTT
cdr3_aa: CASSHDGHTTQYF

clone_size: NA
j_call: TRBJ1-6
v_call: TRBV4-1
d_call: TRBD1
cdr3_length: 16
cdr3_nt: TGCGCCAGCAGCCAAGGACAGGGTCCCTATAATTCACCCCTCCACTTT
cdr3_aa: CASSQGQGPYNSPLHF

clone_size: NA
j_call: TRBJ2-3
v_call: TRBV7-2
d_call: NA
cdr3_length: 15
cdr3_nt: TGTGCCAGCAGCTTGACGGGAGCCGGCCCAGATACGCAGTATTTT
cdr3_aa: CASSLTGAGPDTQYF

clone_size: NA
j_call: TRBJ2-1
v_call: TRBV4-1
d_call: NA
cdr3_length: 15
cdr3_nt: TGCGCCAGCAGCCAAGATGTCACAGGGACCAATGAGCAGTTCTTC
cdr3_aa: CASSQDVTGTNEQFF

clone_size: once
j_call: TRBJ2-7
v_call: TRBV19
d_call: NA
cdr3_length: 14
cdr3_nt: TGTGCCAGTAGTGTCTTACAGGGTGGGAACGAGCAGTACTTC
cdr3_aa: CASSVLQGGNEQYF

clone_size: NA
j_call: TRBJ2-3
v_call: TRBV9
d_call: TRBD1
cdr3_length: 15
cdr3_nt: TGTGCCAGCGGGACAGCCATCGTTAGCACAGATACGCAGTATTTT
cdr3_aa: CASGTAIVSTDTQYF

clone_size: NA
j_call: TRBJ1-5
v_call: TRBV28
d_call: NA
cdr3_length: 15
cdr3_nt: TGTGCCAGCAGTTCCAACGTGGGGGGAGGACAGCCCCAGCATTTT
cdr3_aa: CASSSNVGGGQPQHF

clone_size: NA
j_call: TRBJ2-1
v_call: TRBV6-5
d_call: TRBD1
cdr3_length: 14
cdr3_nt: TGTGCCAGCAGTTACTCGTCAGGGGGCAATGAGCAGTTCTTC
cdr3_aa: CASSYSSGGNEQFF

clone_size: NA
j_call: TRBJ2-7
v_call: TRBV27
d_call: NA
cdr3_length: 12
cdr3_nt: TGTGCCAGCAGTTCGATGACCGGGGTGCAGTACTTC
cdr3_aa: CASSSMTGVQYF

clone_size: NA
j_call: TRBJ1-6
v_call: TRBV19
d_call: NA
cdr3_length: 13
cdr3_nt: TGTGCCAGTAGTACGGACCGAGATTCACCCCTCCACTTT
cdr3_aa: CASSTDRDSPLHF

clone_size: NA
j_call: TRBJ1-2
v_call: TRBV28
d_call: NA
cdr3_length: 13
cdr3_nt: TGTGCCAGCAGTTTACCGGCACAGGCAAGCTACACCTTC
cdr3_aa: CASSLPAQASYTF

clone_size: few
j_call: TRBJ2-3
v_call: TRBV9
d_call: NA
cdr3_length: 16
cdr3_nt: TGTGCCAGCAGCCTGAGACTGTACGGTGGCACAGATACGCAGTATTTT
cdr3_aa: CASSLRLYGGTDTQYF

clone_size: NA
j_call: TRBJ2-1
v_call: TRBV18
d_call: TRBD2
cdr3_length: 13
cdr3_nt: TGTGCCAGCTCACCCCCACGGGGGGATGAGCAGTTCTTC
cdr3_aa: CASSPPRGDEQFF

clone_size: NA
j_call: TRBJ2-2
v_call: TRBV11-1
d_call: NA
cdr3_length: 13
cdr3_nt: TGTGCCAGCAGACCTGGAACGACCGGGGAGCTGTTTTTT
cdr3_aa: CASRPGTTGELFF

clone_size: NA
j_call: TRBJ1-4
v_call: TRBV11-2
d_call: TRBD1
cdr3_length: 17
cdr3_nt: TGTGCCAGCAGGCCCAGGGGGGGAGGGGGAAGTCATGAAAAACTGTTTTTT
cdr3_aa: CASRPRGGGGSHEKLFF

clone_size: NA
j_call: TRBJ2-1
v_call: TRBV6-4
d_call: TRBD2
cdr3_length: 15
cdr3_nt: TGTGCCAGCAGCCTACTAGCGGGAGAGTCTTATGAGCAGTTCTTC
cdr3_aa: CASSLLAGESYEQFF

clone_size: NA
j_call: TRBJ1-2
v_call: TRBV6-5
d_call: TRBD1
cdr3_length: 16
cdr3_nt: TGTGCCAGCAGTTACTCTTGGGACAGGAGGGGGTATGGCTACACCTTC
cdr3_aa: CASSYSWDRRGYGYTF

clone_size: NA
j_call: TRBJ2-5
v_call: TRBV7-6
d_call: NA
cdr3_length: 15
cdr3_nt: TGTGCCAGCAGCACGACAACCCCCGCGCGAGGGGCCCAGTACTTC
cdr3_aa: CASSTTTPARGAQYF

clone_size: once
j_call: TRBJ2-1
v_call: TRBV27
d_call: NA
cdr3_length: 12
cdr3_nt: TGTGCCAGCAGTTTTGTGGACAATGAGCAGTTCTTC
cdr3_aa: CASSFVDNEQFF

clone_size: NA
j_call: TRBJ1-1
v_call: TRBV5-5
d_call: NA
cdr3_length: 18
cdr3_nt: TGTGCCAGCAGCTTGATCGCGGGGGTTTCCATGCCGGAACCTGAAGCTTTCTTT
cdr3_aa: CASSLIAGVSMPEPEAFF

clone_size: NA
j_call: TRBJ1-4
v_call: TRBV10-1
d_call: NA
cdr3_length: 14
cdr3_nt: TGCGCCAGCAGTGAGTCTCGGACTGCCTCGGAACTGTTTTTT
cdr3_aa: CASSESRTASELFF

clone_size: few
j_call: TRBJ1-5
v_call: TRBV7-8
d_call: TRBD1
cdr3_length: 18
cdr3_nt: TGTGCCAGCAGCCTAGATCGGGCAGGGGGCTTTAGCAATCAGCCCCAGCATTTT
cdr3_aa: CASSLDRAGGFSNQPQHF

clone_size: NA
j_call: TRBJ1-2
v_call: TRBV6-1
d_call: NA
cdr3_length: 14
cdr3_nt: TGTGCCAGCAGTGAAGAAGTTAGGAGACCTGGCTACACCTTC
cdr3_aa: CASSEEVRRPGYTF

clone_size: NA
j_call: TRBJ1-2
v_call: TRBV19
d_call: NA
cdr3_length: 18
cdr3_nt: TGTGCCAGTAGTCGGTATGGGGGGCCAGGGCCTGGGGACTATGGCTACACCTTC
cdr3_aa: CASSRYGGPGPGDYGYTF

clone_size: NA
j_call: TRBJ2-7
v_call: TRBV6-2/TRBV6-3
d_call: NA
cdr3_length: 14
cdr3_nt: TGTGCCAGCAGTTTCTTTAGCGGACCCTACGAGCAGTACTTC
cdr3_aa: CASSFFSGPYEQYF

clone_size: NA
j_call: TRBJ1-3
v_call: TRBV11-2
d_call: NA
cdr3_length: 15
cdr3_nt: TGTGCCAGCAGCGTACAGGGTGGTTCTGGAAACACCATATATTTT
cdr3_aa: CASSVQGGSGNTIYF

clone_size: NA
j_call: TRBJ2-1
v_call: TRBV6-1
d_call: NA
cdr3_length: 14
cdr3_nt: TGTGCCAGCAGTGAATATCAAGCGTTCAATGAGCAGTTCTTC
cdr3_aa: CASSEYQAFNEQFF

clone_size: NA
j_call: TRBJ2-7
v_call: TRBV7-8
d_call: TRBD2
cdr3_length: 14
cdr3_nt: TGTGCCAGCAGCTGGACTAGCGGGGGGTACGAGCAGTACTTC
cdr3_aa: CASSWTSGGYEQYF

clone_size: NA
j_call: TRBJ2-5
v_call: TRBV6-5
d_call: TRBD1
cdr3_length: 15
cdr3_nt: TGTGCCAGCAGCAGGCTGACAGGGTACCAAGAGACCCAGTACTTC
cdr3_aa: CASSRLTGYQETQYF

clone_size: NA
j_call: TRBJ2-3
v_call: TRBV5-4
d_call: NA
cdr3_length: 16
cdr3_nt: TGTGCCAGCAGATTCCGTATAGCGGACAACACAGATACGCAGTATTTT
cdr3_aa: CASRFRIADNTDTQYF

clone_size: NA
j_call: TRBJ2-3
v_call: TRBV27
d_call: NA
cdr3_length: 12
cdr3_nt: TGTGCCAGCAGTAGGTGGCCAGATACGCAGTATTTT
cdr3_aa: CASSRWPDTQYF

clone_size: NA
j_call: TRBJ2-3
v_call: TRBV7-9
d_call: TRBD2
cdr3_length: 18
cdr3_nt: TGTGCCAGCAGCTTTGCCGGGGGACTAGCGGGGACCGCAGATACGCAGTATTTT
cdr3_aa: CASSFAGGLAGTADTQYF

clone_size: NA
j_call: TRBJ1-6
v_call: TRBV4-2
d_call: NA
cdr3_length: 16
cdr3_nt: TGTGCCAGCAGCCGGGACGGAGGGGTTTCCGTCTCACCCCTCCACTTT
cdr3_aa: CASSRDGGVSVSPLHF

clone_size: NA
j_call: TRBJ2-1
v_call: TRBV19
d_call: NA
cdr3_length: 12
cdr3_nt: TGTGCCAGTACTGAAAGGAACAATGAGCAGTTCTTC
cdr3_aa: CASTERNNEQFF

clone_size: NA
j_call: TRBJ1-1
v_call: TRBV19
d_call: TRBD1
cdr3_length: 13
cdr3_nt: TGTGCCAGTAGGATAACAGGGGGCACTGAAGCTTTCTTT
cdr3_aa: CASRITGGTEAFF